This T cell receptor (beta chain) was recorded in a study of cytomegalovirus exposure and HLA in healthy donors. PCR employed 60 Vbeta and 13 Jbeta primers. Some clones are missing from TCRdb's copy, which holds only in-frame ones; the method was immunoSEQ multiplex PCR. Here the sample spans 150,000 to 200,000 clones, roughly 70% being singletons. This clone was counted a single time. Germline values: CDR1 KGHSH, CDR2 LQKENI. The CDR3 is 15 residues long. V lost 3 bases to trimming and J lost 5 bases, with 13 bases between them. The sample was PBMCs. This sequence was found in a woman aged 45 to 65 in good health and CMV-seropositive. The chain links TRBV18 to TRBJ2-2, with D perhaps TRBD1 (5 bases). CDR3 region: CASSPAAGATGELFF. The CDR3 bases are TGTGCCAGCTCACCTGCGGCTGGGGCGACCGGGGAGCTGTTTTTT.